The entry below gives a single TCR beta chain sequence along with its context. This sample was included in a study of blood T cell repertoires in COVID-19. Across the whole study: Samples of COVID-19 (acute and convalescent) were obtained from the United States, Italy and Spain. The analysed material was cDNA or gDNA that came from T cells, B-cell-depleted T cells, or PBMCs.

Authors' processing steps: The assay estimated nucleated cells by amplifying reference gene primers. Assay used: immunoSEQ multiplex PCR; TCRdb lists only in-frame clones, some missing. That table gives V, J and clone size, and the DNA gave D and trimming. The sample shows hundreds of thousands of clones, about nine tenths of them seen only once. V lost 0 bases and J lost 0, with 12 bases in between. The germline gives CDR1 MGHRA, CDR2 YSYEKL. This CDR3 has 17 amino acids. The material sequenced was peripheral blood. The chain recombines TRBV4-1 with TRBJ2-1; no clear D gene. This receptor was taken from a woman aged 50 to 60 with COVID-19, enrolled during active disease. CDR3 bases: TGCGCCAGCAGCCAAGAGACTCACACGAACTCCTACAATGAGCAGTTCTTC. Protein product: CASSQETHTNSYNEQFF.